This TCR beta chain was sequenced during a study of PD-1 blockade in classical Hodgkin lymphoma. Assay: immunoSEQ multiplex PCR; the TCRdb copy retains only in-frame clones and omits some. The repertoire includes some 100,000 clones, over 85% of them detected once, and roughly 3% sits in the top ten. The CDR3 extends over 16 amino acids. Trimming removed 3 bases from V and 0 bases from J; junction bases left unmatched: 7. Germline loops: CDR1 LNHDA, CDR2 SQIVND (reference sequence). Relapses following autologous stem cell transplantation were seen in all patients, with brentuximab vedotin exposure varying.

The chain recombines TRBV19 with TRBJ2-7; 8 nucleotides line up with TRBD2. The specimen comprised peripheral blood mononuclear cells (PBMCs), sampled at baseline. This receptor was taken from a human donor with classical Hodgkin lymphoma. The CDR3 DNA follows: TGTGCCAGTAGTATTCAGGGACTAGGGAGCTCCTACGAGCAGTACTTC. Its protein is CASSIQGLGSSYEQYF. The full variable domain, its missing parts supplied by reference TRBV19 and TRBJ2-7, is DGGITQSPKYLFRKEGQNVTLSCEQNLNHDAMYWYRQDPGQGLRLIYYSQIVNDFQKGDIAEGYSVSREKKESFPLTVTSAQKNPTAFYLCASSIQGLGSSYEQYFGPGTRLTVT.